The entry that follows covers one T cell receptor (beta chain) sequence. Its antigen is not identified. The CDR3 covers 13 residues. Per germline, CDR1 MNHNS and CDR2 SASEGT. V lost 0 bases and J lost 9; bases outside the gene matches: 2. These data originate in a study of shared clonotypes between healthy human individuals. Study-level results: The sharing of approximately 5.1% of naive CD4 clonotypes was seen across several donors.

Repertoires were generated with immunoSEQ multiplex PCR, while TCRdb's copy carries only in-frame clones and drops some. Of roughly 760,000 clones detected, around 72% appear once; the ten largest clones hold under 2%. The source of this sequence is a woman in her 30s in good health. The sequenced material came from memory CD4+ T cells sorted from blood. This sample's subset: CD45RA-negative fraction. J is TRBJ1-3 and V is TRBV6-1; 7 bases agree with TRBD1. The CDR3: CASSEATGFTIYF. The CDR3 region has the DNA TGTGCCAGCAGTGAAGCGACAGGGTTCACCATATATTTT.